The TCR beta chain described here comes from a study of blood T cell repertoires in COVID-19. Background on the study: Sources were T cells, B-cell-depleted T cells, or PBMCs; the material itself was cDNA or gDNA.

Clones were sequenced by immunoSEQ multiplex PCR, and TCRdb holds only the in-frame ones, with some missing. The sample records some 170,000 clones, more than 75% being singletons. CDR1 and CDR2 from the germline V gene are SGHTA and FQGNSA. The germline V and J ends were trimmed by 6 bases and 10 bases, with 31 bases remaining between them. The CDR3 totals 18 residues. V usage is TRBV7-2 and J usage is TRBJ1-5; D gene uncertain. This sequence originates from a human donor with acute COVID-19. The donor label of this sample is uncertain. The sample comprised PBMCs or T cells enriched from blood (not recorded which). Here the CDR3 DNA reads TGTGCCAGCAGTCTTCGGGGAGGAGGATCGGCCCTGGGGAGTCCCCAGCATTTT. This translates into CASSLRGGGSALGSPQHF.